This T cell receptor beta chain is drawn from a study of blood T cell repertoires in COVID-19. Recruited during active infection, patients (from Seattle) were subsequently followed longitudinally. Data came from immunoSEQ multiplex PCR; TCRdb stores just in-frame clones and leaves some out. Of 250,000 to 300,000 clones in the sample, roughly 88% were seen once. The CDR3 is 13 residues long. From germline, CDR1 is ENHRY and CDR2 SYGVKD. V lost 3 bases to trimming and J lost 1 base, with 7 bases between them. This clone was found once. The TCR comes from a woman in her 70s with COVID-19, enrolled during active disease. Material for sequencing was peripheral blood. The chain has TRBV10-3 and TRBJ2-7, with D uncertain. CDR3 protein: CAISEKTSYEQYF. In DNA, the CDR3 is TGTGCCATCAGTGAAAAAACATCCTACGAGCAGTACTTC.